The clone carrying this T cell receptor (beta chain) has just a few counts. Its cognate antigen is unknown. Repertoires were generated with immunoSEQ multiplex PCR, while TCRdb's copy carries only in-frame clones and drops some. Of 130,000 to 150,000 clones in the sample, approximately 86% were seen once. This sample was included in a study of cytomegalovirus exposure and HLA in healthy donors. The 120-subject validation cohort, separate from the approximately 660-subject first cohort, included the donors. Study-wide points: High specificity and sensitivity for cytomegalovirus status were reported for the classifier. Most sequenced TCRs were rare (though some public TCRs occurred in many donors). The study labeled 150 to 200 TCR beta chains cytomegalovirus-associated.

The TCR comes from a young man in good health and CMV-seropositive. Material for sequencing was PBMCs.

CDR3 region: CASSESAGESDTQYF. In DNA, the CDR3 is TGTGCCAGCAGTGAAAGTGCGGGAGAGTCAGATACGCAGTATTTT. The chain joins TRBV6-4 to TRBJ2-3; 7 bases align to TRBD2. The V and J ends lost 3 bases and 4 bases, in that order; junction bases with no gene match: 7. Germline V CDR1 and CDR2: MRHNA, SNTAGT. The CDR3 consists of 15 residues.